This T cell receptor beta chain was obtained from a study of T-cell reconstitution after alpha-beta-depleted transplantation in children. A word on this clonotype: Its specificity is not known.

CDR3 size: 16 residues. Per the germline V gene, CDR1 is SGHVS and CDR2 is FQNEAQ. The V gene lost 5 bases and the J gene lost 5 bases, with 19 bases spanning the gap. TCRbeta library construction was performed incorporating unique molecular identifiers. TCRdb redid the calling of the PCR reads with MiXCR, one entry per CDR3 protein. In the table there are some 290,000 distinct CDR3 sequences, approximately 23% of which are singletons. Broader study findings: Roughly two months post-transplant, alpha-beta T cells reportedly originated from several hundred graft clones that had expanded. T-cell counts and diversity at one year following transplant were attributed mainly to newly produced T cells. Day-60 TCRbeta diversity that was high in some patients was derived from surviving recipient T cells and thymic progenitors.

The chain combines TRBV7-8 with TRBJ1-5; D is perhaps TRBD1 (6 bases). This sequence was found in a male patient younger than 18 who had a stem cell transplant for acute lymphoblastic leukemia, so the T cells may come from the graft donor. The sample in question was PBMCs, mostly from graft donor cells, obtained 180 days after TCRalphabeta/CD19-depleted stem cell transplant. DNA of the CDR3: TGTGCCAGCAGCCCGCCAGCAGGGGCGTCGGATCAGCCCCAGCATTTT. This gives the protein CASSPPAGASDQPQHF.